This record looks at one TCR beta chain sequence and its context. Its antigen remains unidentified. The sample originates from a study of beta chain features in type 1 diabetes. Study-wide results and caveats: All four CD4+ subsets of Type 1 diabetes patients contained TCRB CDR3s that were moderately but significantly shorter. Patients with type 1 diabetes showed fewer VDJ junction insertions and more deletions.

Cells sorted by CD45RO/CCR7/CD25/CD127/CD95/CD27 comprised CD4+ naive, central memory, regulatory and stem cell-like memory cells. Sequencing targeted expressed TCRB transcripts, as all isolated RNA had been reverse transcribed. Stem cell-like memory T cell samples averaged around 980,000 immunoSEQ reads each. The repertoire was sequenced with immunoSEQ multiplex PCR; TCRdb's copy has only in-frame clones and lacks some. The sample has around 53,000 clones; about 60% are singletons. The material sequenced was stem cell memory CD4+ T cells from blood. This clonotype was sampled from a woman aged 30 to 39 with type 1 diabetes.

CDR3 sequence reads: CASSPPGGTYNEQFF. DNA for the CDR3: TGTGCCAGCAGCCCTCCAGGGGGCACTTACAATGAGCAGTTCTTC. The chain is built from TRBV7-3 and TRBJ2-1, with 8 positions matching TRBD1. The V and J ends lost 5 bases and 4 bases, in that order; junction bases with no gene match: 7. Per the germline V gene, CDR1 is SGHTA and CDR2 is FQGTGA. CDR3 length: 15 residues.